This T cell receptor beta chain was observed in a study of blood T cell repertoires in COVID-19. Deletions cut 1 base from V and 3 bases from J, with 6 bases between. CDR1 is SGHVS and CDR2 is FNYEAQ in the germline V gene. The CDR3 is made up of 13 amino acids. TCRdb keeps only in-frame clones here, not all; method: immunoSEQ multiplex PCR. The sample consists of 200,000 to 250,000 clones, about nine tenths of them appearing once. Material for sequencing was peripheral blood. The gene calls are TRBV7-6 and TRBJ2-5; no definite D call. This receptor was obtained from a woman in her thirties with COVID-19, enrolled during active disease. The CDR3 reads CASSLGQEETQYF. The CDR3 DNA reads TGTGCCAGCAGCTTAGGGCAGGAAGAGACCCAGTACTTC.